The 29 T cell receptor beta chains reported below all come from one sample, sequenced in a study of blood T cell repertoires in COVID-19. Libraries were prepared by immunoSEQ multiplex PCR; TCRdb keeps only in-frame clonotypes and omits some of them. The table has around 160,000 clones, over 75% seen once; the top ten hold about 1.2%. Sequenced: PBMCs or T cells enriched from blood (not recorded which). These receptors all stem from a woman aged 30 to 39 with acute COVID-19.

The chain carries TRBV7-8 and TRBJ1-1; TRBD1 matches 8 bases. Germline values: CDR1 SGHVS, CDR2 FQNEAQ. V was pared by 3 bases and J by 1 base, with 7 bases of the junction left unmatched. There are 16 residues in the CDR3. CDR3 sequence reads: CASSLGQEGRNTEAFF. For the CDR3, the DNA is TGTGCCAGCAGCTTGGGACAGGAAGGAAGGAACACTGAAGCTTTCTTT.

The chain joins TRBV5-8 to TRBJ1-5; 8 bases match TRBD1. V was clipped by 4 bases and J by 2 bases; unmatched bases: 8. The CDR3 is made up of 16 amino acids. CDR1 is SGHTS, CDR2 YDEGEE, per germline. CDR3 sequence reads: CASSALQGDGNQPQHF. CDR3 DNA: TGTGCCAGCAGCGCACTACAGGGGGATGGCAATCAGCCCCAGCATTTT.

The V call is TRBV19, the J call TRBJ2-1, with D uncertain. The CDR3 has 12 amino acids. Trimming took off 3 bases at V and 8 bases at J, with 8 bases between the two ends. CDR1 is LNHDA, CDR2 SQIVND, per germline (reference sequence). The CDR3 loop is CASSIPMYEQFF. The CDR3 coding sequence is TGTGCCAGTAGTATCCCCATGTATGAGCAGTTCTTC.

The chain is built from TRBV6-4 and TRBJ1-6; unclear D gene. Germline V gives CDR1 MRHNA, CDR2 SNTAGT. The length of the CDR3 is 15 residues. V lost 4 bases to trimming and J lost 9 bases, with 16 bases between them. The CDR3 DNA follows: TGTGCCAGCAGTGTGAACGTCGTAGATGGTTCACCCCTCCACTTT. This codes for CASSVNVVDGSPLHF.

The V call is TRBV14, the J call TRBJ2-5, with a tentative D call TRBD2 (6 bases). The CDR3 has 13 residues. Trimming cost V 4 bases and J 4 bases, with 10 bases left between them. Germline assignment: CDR1 SGHDN and CDR2 FVKESK. In DNA, the CDR3 is TGTGCCAGCAGCCGGGGACTTCGAGAGACCCAGTACTTC. It specifies CASSRGLRETQYF.

This chain joins TRBV5-6 and TRBJ2-5; 12 nucleotides align to TRBD2. The germline V gene has CDR1 SGHDT and CDR2 YYEEEE. The V segment lost 5 bases and the J segment 5 bases; nucleotides outside the gene matches: 13. The CDR3 is 17 residues long. In DNA form, the CDR3 reads TGTGCCAGCAGAGGAGGACTAGCGGGGCCAAGGTTGGAGACCCAGTACTTC. As protein: CASRGGLAGPRLETQYF.

J is TRBJ2-7 and V is TRBV5-6; 7 bases match TRBD2. This CDR3 is 12 amino acids long. Germline V lookup: CDR1 SGHDT, CDR2 YYEEEE. Trimming removed 2 bases from V and 6 bases from J; junction bases left unmatched: 2. The CDR3 spells CASSFSGGEQYF. CDR3 bases: TGTGCCAGCAGCTTTTCGGGGGGCGAGCAGTACTTC.

The chain has TRBV5-1 and TRBJ2-5; the D is unclear. Germline V gene sequence: CDR1 SGHRS, CDR2 YFSETQ. This CDR3 has 13 residues. Trimming pared 4 bases from V and 5 bases from J, leaving 12 bases between. CDR3 amino acids: CASSPSMQETQYF. The DNA of the CDR3 is TGCGCCAGCAGCCCAAGTATGCAGGAGACCCAGTACTTC.

V and J are TRBV5-1 and TRBJ2-3; 11 nucleotides match TRBD2. Germline V gives CDR1 SGHRS, CDR2 YFSETQ. V gave up 0 bases and J gave up 1 base; unmatched junction bases: 1. This CDR3 comprises 16 residues. The CDR3 loop reads CASSLGGLAGTDTQYF. CDR3 DNA: TGCGCCAGCAGCTTGGGGGGACTAGCGGGCACAGATACGCAGTATTTT.

The V and J genes are TRBV27 and TRBJ1-1, with D perhaps TRBD1 (5 bases). With 2 bases removed from V and 1 base from J, the gap between germline ends came to 11 bases. This CDR3 has 15 amino acids. Germline CDR1 is MNHEY and CDR2 is SMNVEV (reference sequence). CDR3 region: CASSLGAAGNTEAFF. The CDR3, as DNA: TGTGCCAGCAGTTTAGGGGCAGCGGGGAACACTGAAGCTTTCTTT.

V gene TRBV7-2 combines with J gene TRBJ2-7; 10 bases match TRBD1. The CDR3 runs 14 residues. Per germline, CDR1 SGHTA and CDR2 FQGNSA. With V trimmed by 3 bases and J by 7 bases, 6 bases remained unmatched. CDR3 sequence reads: CASSFSGTGAEQYF. The CDR3 DNA follows: TGTGCCAGCAGCTTTTCCGGGACAGGGGCTGAGCAGTACTTC.

The rearrangement uses TRBV7-2 and TRBJ2-1, with 10 bases identical to TRBD2. V lost 6 bases and J lost 1; bases outside the gene matches: 3. Germline lookup yields CDR1 SGHTA and CDR2 FQGNSA. The CDR3 runs 15 residues. Written as DNA, the CDR3 is TGTGCCAGCAGACAAGCGGGAGGGTCCTACAATGAGCAGTTCTTC. As protein: CASRQAGGSYNEQFF.

The gene calls are TRBV19 and TRBJ1-1; weak D call: TRBD1 (6 bases). The germline gives CDR1 LNHDA, CDR2 SQIVND (reference sequence). The length of the CDR3 is 19 residues. The chain's CDR3 is CASLGPKQGTSTTNTEAFF. The CDR3 DNA reads TGTGCTTCCCTAGGCCCAAAACAGGGCACATCGACCACTAACACTGAAGCTTTCTTT.

The chain couples TRBV19 to TRBJ2-1; no definite D call. V was shortened by 3 bases and J by 0 bases, with 21 bases between the two germline ends. Germline V gene sequence: CDR1 LNHDA, CDR2 SQIVND (reference sequence). This CDR3 is 19 amino acids long. The DNA of the CDR3 is TGTGCCAGTAGTATGCTCCCTATTTCGGTGCCAAGCTCCTACAATGAGCAGTTCTTC. Its translation: CASSMLPISVPSSYNEQFF.

The genes are TRBV9 and TRBJ2-7; no reliable D call. The CDR3 extends over 15 amino acids. CDR1 and CDR2 (germline): SGDLS, YYNGEE. Trimming stripped 0 bases from V and 2 bases from J, with 12 bases between. The CDR3 bases are TGTGCCAGCAGCGTAGCGACGGTCGGAGCCTACGAGCAGTACTTC. Translating gives CASSVATVGAYEQYF.

The chain couples TRBV15 to TRBJ1-2; D call uncertain. CDR1 LNHNV and CDR2 YYDKDF come from the germline V gene (reference sequence). V was cut by 0 bases and J by 5 bases, with 13 bases left in between. This CDR3 comprises 15 residues. CDR3 coding DNA: TGTGCCACCAGCAGAGATTCGGGGTACGGGTATGGCTACACCTTC. Its translation is CATSRDSGYGYGYTF.

CDR3 coding DNA: TGTGCCAGCAGCGTAGGCGGGGGGCTGCACACCGGGGAGCTGTTTTTT. Protein: CASSVGGGLHTGELFF. This chain uses TRBV9 with TRBJ2-2; 8 bases align to TRBD2. CDR3 length equals 16 residues. The V gene end was trimmed by 0 bases and the J gene end by 3 bases; junction bases not matched to a gene: 4. Germline lookup yields CDR1 SGDLS and CDR2 YYNGEE.

This clone was seen only once. This rearrangement joins TRBV7-9 to TRBJ2-1; tentative D call: TRBD1 (6 bases). V was cut by 3 bases and J by 8 bases, with 8 bases left in between. This CDR3 region has 12 residues. Germline assignment: CDR1 SEHNR and CDR2 FQNEAQ (reference sequence). CDR3 region: CASSLQGYEQFF. The CDR3 nucleotides are TGTGCCAGCAGCTTGCAGGGGTATGAGCAGTTCTTC.

The chain employs TRBV7-8 and TRBJ1-1, with TRBD1 matching over 9 bases. After removal of 3 bases from V and 5 bases from J, the junction contained 7 bases not matched to a gene. Germline V lookup: CDR1 SGHVS, CDR2 FQNEAQ. The length of the CDR3 is 15 residues. CDR3 nucleotide sequence: TGTGCCAGCAGCTTCCTCGGACAGGGGCGGACTGAAGCTTTCTTT. Encoded protein: CASSFLGQGRTEAFF.

This clone was seen a single time. CDR3: CASSLAGGPGNEQFF. Here the CDR3 DNA reads TGTGCCAGCAGTTTAGCGGGAGGGCCGGGCAATGAGCAGTTCTTC. The chain carries TRBV27 and TRBJ2-1; the match to TRBD2 covers 9 bases. Germline CDR1 reads MNHEY; CDR2 reads SMNVEV (reference sequence). V shed 2 bases, J shed 6 bases, and the junction held 5 bases outside the gene matches. CDR3 length: 15 residues.

The chain links TRBV7-2 to TRBJ1-5; D is possibly TRBD1 (6 bases). The CDR3 totals 15 residues. V dropped 1 base and J dropped 4 bases, with 11 bases sitting between them. The germline CDR1 and CDR2 sequences are SGHTA and FQGNSA. In DNA form, the CDR3 reads TGTGCCAGCAGCTTAGAGGACAGCTGGAATCAGCCCCAGCATTTT. Encoded protein: CASSLEDSWNQPQHF.

This sequence joins TRBV18 and TRBJ2-3, with a possible D match to TRBD1 (5 bases). Looked up from germline, CDR1 is KGHSH and CDR2 is LQKENI. This CDR3 contains 16 residues. The V gene lost 1 base and the J gene lost 0 bases, with 11 bases spanning the gap. CDR3 in DNA: TGTGCCAGCTCACCACTTGGGGCTACTAGCACAGATACGCAGTATTTT. It is translated as CASSPLGATSTDTQYF. Variable domain in full (rest from reference TRBV18 and TRBJ2-3): NAGVMQNPRHLVRRRGQEARLRCSPMKGHSHVYWYRQLPEEGLKFMVYLQKENIIDESGMPKERFSAEFPKEGPSILRIQQVVRGDSAAYFCASSPLGATSTDTQYFGPGTRLTVL.

This rearrangement joins TRBV28 to TRBJ1-4, with D possibly being TRBD1 (6 bases). CDR3 size: 14 residues. Germline V CDR1 and CDR2: MDHEN, SYDVKM. Trimming took 6 bases from V and 4 from J, leaving 12 bases between them. Here the CDR3 reads CASRRTAVNEKLFF. CDR3 sequence (DNA): TGTGCCAGCAGAAGGACAGCTGTTAATGAAAAACTGTTTTTT.

The chain links TRBV6-2 or TRBV6-3 to TRBJ2-7; D unclear. Germline CDR1 is MNHEY and CDR2 is SVGEGT. V lost 0 bases and J lost 2, with 17 bases in between. The CDR3 has 17 residues. Written as DNA, the CDR3 is TGTGCCAGCAGTTACTCAGTTGTGACACAAGACCCCTACGAGCAGTACTTC. Translating gives CASSYSVVTQDPYEQYF.

This chain links TRBV12-3 or TRBV12-4 with TRBJ2-7, with a tentative D call TRBD2 (6 bases). With 3 bases removed from V and 13 bases from J, the gap between germline ends came to 16 bases. The CDR3 spans 12 residues. The CDR3 is CASSFGLTDPYF. DNA for the CDR3: TGTGCCAGCAGTTTCGGACTAACCGACCCCTACTTC.

The chain links TRBV28 to TRBJ2-2; 12 bases agree with TRBD2. Unmatched junction bases numbered 7, after V lost 8 bases and J lost 3 bases. The CDR3 is 16 residues long. From germline, CDR1 is MDHEN and CDR2 SYDVKM. The CDR3 protein is CASGTSGRIHTGELFF. The CDR3 DNA reads as TGTGCCAGCGGAACTAGCGGGAGGATCCACACCGGGGAGCTGTTTTTT.

This rearrangement joins TRBV19 to TRBJ1-1; a weak D match, TRBD1 (5 bases). V shed 10 bases and J shed 8 bases, with 14 bases lying between them. CDR1 and CDR2 (germline): LNHDA, SQIVND (reference sequence). CDR3 length equals 11 residues. CDR3 DNA: TGTGCCACAATTGACAGAGTCGAAGCTTTCTTT. Amino acids: CATIDRVEAFF.

The chain carries TRBV28 and TRBJ2-5; 8 bases match TRBD2. Germline V gene lookup returns CDR1 MDHEN and CDR2 SYDVKM. The CDR3 has 14 residues. The junction had 4 bases not matched to a gene; V was cut back by 3 bases and J by 4 bases. CDR3 sequence (DNA): TGTGCCAGCAGTTTGCGGGGGGCCGGAGAGACCCAGTACTTC. This codes for CASSLRGAGETQYF.

The J gene is TRBJ2-7, the V gene TRBV5-4, with D possibly being TRBD1 (5 bases). V was clipped by 3 bases and J by 3 bases, with 10 bases between them. The germline CDR1 and CDR2 sequences are SGHNT and YYREEE (reference sequence). The CDR3 is 13 amino acids. This CDR3 is CASSYDRSYEQYF. CDR3 nucleotide sequence: TGTGCCAGCAGCTACGACAGAAGCTACGAGCAGTACTTC.